These T cell receptor beta chains were read from a single sample in a study of cytomegalovirus exposure and HLA in healthy donors. Generated by immunoSEQ multiplex PCR, the TCRdb table keeps only in-frame clones and is missing some. The top ten clones hold more than 0.85% of a sample with about 140,000 clones, almost 80% of them seen once. Sequenced sample: PBMCs. Receptors originate from a man between 18 and 29 years old in good health and CMV-seronegative. Each CDR3 is given with its conserved first and last residue. D genes are given only for firm matches. The listing skips clone size in some rows; elsewhere it reads once, few, many or a size class.

V gene,J gene,clone size,D gene,CDR3 protein,CDR3 DNA
TRBV29-1,TRBJ2-7,NA,NA,CSVVPGRGKGAYEQYF,TGCAGCGTTGTGCCGGGACGGGGAAAGGGGGCCTACGAGCAGTACTTC
TRBV18,TRBJ2-7,NA,TRBD2,CASSPAGVHEQYF,TGTGCCAGCTCACCAGCGGGGGTCCACGAGCAGTACTTC
TRBV11-1,TRBJ2-3,once,TRBD2,CASSLRTSGGPSTDTQYF,TGTGCCAGCAGCTTAAGGACTAGCGGGGGGCCCAGCACAGATACGCAGTATTTT
TRBV4-2,TRBJ2-7,NA,TRBD2,CASSQDSGGANEQYF,TGTGCCAGCAGCCAAGACAGCGGGGGGGCCAACGAGCAGTACTTC
TRBV19,TRBJ1-1,once,NA,CASSISVNTEAFF,TGTGCCAGTAGTATCTCAGTGAACACTGAAGCTTTCTTT
TRBV5-5,TRBJ1-1,NA,NA,CASSPTGSPLNTEAFF,TGTGCCAGCAGTCCAACAGGGTCCCCGCTGAACACTGAAGCTTTCTTT
TRBV30,TRBJ1-3,NA,NA,CAWSVGWGGGNTIYF,TGTGCCTGGAGTGTAGGTTGGGGGGGAGGAAACACCATATATTTT
TRBV27,TRBJ2-1,NA,TRBD2,CASSLFPRLAGSSYNEQFF,TGTGCCAGCAGTTTATTTCCCAGACTAGCGGGGAGCTCCTACAATGAGCAGTTCTTC
TRBV5-5,TRBJ2-7,once,TRBD1,CASSFSGTGGFGDEQYF,TGTGCCAGCAGCTTCTCCGGGACAGGGGGCTTCGGGGACGAGCAGTACTTC
TRBV29-1,TRBJ1-2,once,NA,CSVEGGQTNYGYTF,TGCAGCGTTGAAGGAGGGCAGACTAACTATGGCTACACCTTC
TRBV19,TRBJ2-5,NA,TRBD1,CASSPPDRGETQYF,TGTGCCAGTAGTCCTCCGGACAGGGGTGAGACCCAGTACTTC